These 5 T cell receptor beta chains originate from one sample sequenced in a study of T cell responses to AZD1222 COVID-19 vaccine. Some clones are missing from TCRdb's copy, which holds only in-frame ones; the method was immunoSEQ multiplex PCR. The data show fewer than 200,000 clones, around 89% seen once. The sample consisted of peripheral blood, taken 28 days after the second AZD1222 dose. All receptors come from an adult who received the AZD1222 COVID-19 vaccine.

The V and J genes are TRBV19 and TRBJ2-1, with D hard to call. Trimming removed 3 bases at V and 3 bases at J, with 3 bases between. Germline CDR1 and CDR2: LNHDA and SQIVND (reference sequence). This CDR3 contains 12 residues. The CDR3 DNA follows: TGTGCCAGTAGTATGGGCTACAATGAGCAGTTCTTC. Protein sequence: CASSMGYNEQFF.

The rearrangement links TRBV9 to TRBJ2-1; the D is unclear. V was clipped by 0 bases and J by 0 bases, with 7 bases between them. The CDR3 spans 15 residues. Germline V CDR1 and CDR2: SGDLS, YYNGEE. CDR3 sequence reads: CASSVGQVSYNEQFF. DNA for the CDR3: TGTGCCAGCAGCGTAGGGCAGGTCTCCTACAATGAGCAGTTCTTC. Full variable domain (rest looked up from reference TRBV9 and TRBJ2-1): DSGVTQTPKHLITATGQRVTLRCSPRSGDLSVYWYQQSLDQGLQFLIQYYNGEERAKGNILERFSAQQFPDLHSELNLSSLELGDSALYFCASSVGQVSYNEQFFGPGTRLTVL.

For the CDR3, the DNA is TGTGCCAGCAGTGTGGCTAGCGGGAGGAGTAAGGGTGAGCAGTTCTTC. Translated: CASSVASGRSKGEQFF. The V gene is TRBV2, the J gene TRBJ2-1, with 11 bases aligning to TRBD2. V shed 4 bases and J 9 bases; nucleotides not matched to a gene: 11. The CDR3 totals 16 residues. The V gene's germline CDR1 is SNHLY and CDR2 FYNNEI.

The rearrangement uses TRBV19 and TRBJ2-4, with 10 bases that match TRBD1. Trimming took 5 bases from V and 2 from J; bases not matched to a gene: 9. The CDR3 has 17 residues. Germline CDR1 and CDR2: LNHDA and SQIVND (reference sequence). In DNA, the CDR3 is TGTGCCAGTAGTTCCAGACAGGGGGCTAGAACCAAAAACATTCAGTACTTC. Translated, it gives CASSSRQGARTKNIQYF.

The CDR3 loop reads CASSAGGTGNTGELFF. The DNA for the CDR3 is TGCGCCAGCAGCGCGGGCGGGACAGGGAACACCGGGGAGCTGTTTTTT. The rearrangement links TRBV5-1 to TRBJ2-2; TRBD1 matches 8 bases. Germline V gene sequence: CDR1 SGHRS, CDR2 YFSETQ. The CDR3 is 16 amino acids. The V segment lost 4 bases and the J segment 1 base; nucleotides outside the gene matches: 6.